This entry features one T cell receptor beta chain sequence. The antigen is unknown. This specimen comes from a study of radiotherapy plus CTLA-4 blockade in lung cancer. The study treated chemo-refractory metastatic non-small-cell lung cancer patients with focal radiation plus ipilimumab CTLA-4 blockade. Libraries were prepared by immunoSEQ multiplex PCR; TCRdb keeps only in-frame clonotypes and omits some of them. Counted here are approximately 50,000 clones, approximately 86% occurring once; the ten biggest clones make up around a sixth. Germline loops: CDR1 SGHTA, CDR2 FQGNSA. CDR3 length equals 17 residues. The V end lost 2 bases, the J end lost 0 bases, and 16 bases lay between the germline ends. Study-level results: TCR clones originating in tumors grew in number in blood after radiotherapy plus ipilimumab. The best prediction of response reportedly came from early blood T cell clone dynamics, with interferon-beta.

The clonotype comes from a human donor with non-small cell lung cancer that progressed on radiotherapy plus ipilimumab. Some clones in this sample may be carry-over from other donors' samples. The material was peripheral blood, obtained from a patient treated with radiotherapy plus ipilimumab. The rearrangement joins TRBV7-2 to TRBJ1-1; no clear D. This chain's CDR3 is CASSLLVGRPMNTEAFF. The CDR3 nucleotides are TGTGCCAGCAGCTTATTGGTAGGGAGGCCCATGAACACTGAAGCTTTCTTT.